This TCR beta chain was captured by sequencing in a study of cytomegalovirus exposure and HLA in healthy donors. Use of 60 Vbeta and 13 Jbeta primers characterized the PCR. The method was immunoSEQ multiplex PCR; TCRdb's version includes in-frame clones alone and lacks a portion of them. The sample holds more than 200,000 clones; roughly 84% are singletons and the top ten take 1.4%. Germline V gives CDR1 SGDLS, CDR2 YYNGEE. The CDR3 is 17 residues long. V gave up 0 bases and J gave up 3 bases; unmatched junction bases: 5. This TCR came from a girl aged 5-17 years in good health and CMV-seronegative. This chain links TRBV9 with TRBJ2-3; TRBD2 agrees at 12 bases. Input material: PBMCs. The CDR3 spells CASSVAGGLAGTDTQYF. CDR3 nucleotide sequence: TGTGCCAGCAGCGTAGCCGGAGGACTAGCGGGAACAGATACGCAGTATTTT. Based on the CDR3 plus reference TRBV9 and TRBJ2-3, the full variable domain is DSGVTQTPKHLITATGQRVTLRCSPRSGDLSVYWYQQSLDQGLQFLIQYYNGEERAKGNILERFSAQQFPDLHSELNLSSLELGDSALYFCASSVAGGLAGTDTQYFGPGTRLTVL.